This T cell receptor (beta chain) was sequenced for a study of OX40 agonist ivuxolimab in advanced cancers. For the study in its entirety: The costimulatory receptor OX40 (CD134) was targeted by ivuxolimab, a fully human IgG2 agonistic monoclonal antibody. Of the roughly 50 dose-escalation patients, hepatocellular carcinoma was present in roughly 19, melanoma in around 15, renal cell carcinoma in 9 and head and neck cancer in 9. The paper describes the monotherapy dose-escalation part (N ≈ 52 patients) of the phase I trial of ivuxolimab. Peripheral TCRbeta sequencing aimed to test whether ivuxolimab altered TCR sequence diversity and caused clonal T-cell expansion. The dose-escalation cohort was 82.7% male with a mean age of about 65 years, ranging from roughly 20 to 80. Three dose-escalation patients achieved partial responses, one with hepatocellular carcinoma and two with cutaneous melanoma. Prior anti-PD-1, anti-PD-L1 or anti-CTLA-4 therapy was permitted, and approximately 40% of dose-escalation patients had received checkpoint inhibitors. Intravenous ivuxolimab was administered to patients every 2 weeks at six dose levels: 0.01, 0.1, 0.3, 1.5, 3 and 10 mg/kg. Here is what the overall study found, with its caveats: In the 0.1-3.0 mg/kg groups, partial responders had among the lowest normalized peripheral clonal expansion, particularly in CD8+ T cells. At doses of 0.1 to 3.0 mg/kg, clonal expansion of both CD4+ and CD8+ blood T cells was observed from baseline to week 6. Which antigens the clonally expanded peripheral T cells were specific for was not determined. Low levels of normalized T-cell clonal expansion were also seen in some nonresponding patients. After ivuxolimab, expanded clones were on average more numerous among CD8+ T cells than among CD4+ T cells.

This clone was seen just once. It lacks a known antigen. Per-base quality was not reported, and no clone a single base away is much larger than it. Patients with a history of autoimmune disease or receiving systemic immunosuppression were excluded from the trial. Peripheral blood for TCR sequencing was drawn from every dose cohort at baseline, at cycle 4 day 1 and at cycle 7 day 1. Samples were obtained from an open-label, multicenter, first-in-human phase I dose-escalation trial of ivuxolimab. Adults with locally advanced or metastatic melanoma, renal cell, hepatocellular, or head and neck squamous cell carcinoma were enrolled in the trial. CD4+ and CD8+ T cells were sorted separately from peripheral blood before TCR sequencing. The germline V gene (reference sequence) sets CDR1 to SEHNR and CDR2 to FQNEAQ. V loses 2 bases of germline sequence and J loses 7 bases, and the interval between the two ends is 21 bases. The CDR3, from cysteine to phenylalanine, totals 16 residues. Here the CDR3 DNA is all that survives: 48 bases in frame from base 1.

Genomic DNA was isolated from the sorted cells so that the TCRbeta CDR3 region could be sequenced. The immunoSEQ Assay was used for sequencing of TCRbeta CDR3 regions. TCRdb's version of the immuneACCESS table is confined to in-frame rearrangements and falls short of the full clone set. An unresolved V gene accounts for under half of the shortfall where checked; the remainder is of unknown origin. Here the sample has 50,000 or so clones; about 86% occur a single time. In total, the top ten clones hold about an eighth of the sample. The TCR originated in an adult with an advanced solid tumor such as melanoma, head and neck, liver or kidney cancer. The sample was CD4+ or CD8+ T cells sorted from blood, taken in a trial of the OX40 agonist ivuxolimab. The chain is made from TRBV7-9 and TRBJ2-7; the D region possibly corresponds to TRBD1 (6 bases align). CDR3 sequence: CASSLPGQGILGEQYF. In nucleotides, the sequence is TGTGCCAGCAGCTTACCTGGGCAGGGGATTTTGGGTGAGCAGTACTTC.